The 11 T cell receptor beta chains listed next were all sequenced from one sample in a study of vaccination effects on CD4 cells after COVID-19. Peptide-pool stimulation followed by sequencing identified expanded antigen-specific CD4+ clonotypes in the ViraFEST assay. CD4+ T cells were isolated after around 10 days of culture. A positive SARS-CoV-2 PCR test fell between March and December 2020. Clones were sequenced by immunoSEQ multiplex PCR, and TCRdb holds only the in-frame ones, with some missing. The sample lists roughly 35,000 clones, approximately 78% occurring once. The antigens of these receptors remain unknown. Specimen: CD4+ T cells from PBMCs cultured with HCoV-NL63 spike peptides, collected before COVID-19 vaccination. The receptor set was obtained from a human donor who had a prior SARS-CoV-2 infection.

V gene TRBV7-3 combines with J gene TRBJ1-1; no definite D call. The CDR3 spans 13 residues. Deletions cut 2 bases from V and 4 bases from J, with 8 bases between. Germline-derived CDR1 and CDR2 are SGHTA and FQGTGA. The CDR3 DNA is TGTGCCAGCAGCTTACGCAGAGGCACTGAAGCTTTCTTT. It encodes CASSLRRGTEAFF.

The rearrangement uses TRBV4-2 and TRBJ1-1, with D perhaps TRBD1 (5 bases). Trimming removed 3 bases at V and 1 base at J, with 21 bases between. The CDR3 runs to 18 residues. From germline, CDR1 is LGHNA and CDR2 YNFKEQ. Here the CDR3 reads CASSHPTDSRPENTEAFF. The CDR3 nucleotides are TGTGCCAGCAGCCATCCGACCGACAGTCGCCCGGAGAACACTGAAGCTTTCTTT.

The CDR3 bases are TGTGCCAGCAGCCGCAGGGGGGAGGGCGAGCAGTACTTC. It is translated as CASSRRGEGEQYF. This chain joins TRBV7-2 and TRBJ2-7; TRBD1 or TRBD2 may be the D gene (7 bases each). Germline assignment: CDR1 SGHTA and CDR2 FQGNSA. Trimming left V 5 bases short and J 6 bases short, with 14 bases between. This CDR3 comprises 13 residues.

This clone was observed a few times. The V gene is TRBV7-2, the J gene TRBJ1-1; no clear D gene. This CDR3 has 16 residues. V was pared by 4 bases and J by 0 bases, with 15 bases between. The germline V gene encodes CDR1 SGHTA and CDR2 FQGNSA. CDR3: CASSSLTPYMNTEAFF. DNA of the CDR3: TGTGCCAGCAGCTCTTTAACCCCATATATGAACACTGAAGCTTTCTTT.

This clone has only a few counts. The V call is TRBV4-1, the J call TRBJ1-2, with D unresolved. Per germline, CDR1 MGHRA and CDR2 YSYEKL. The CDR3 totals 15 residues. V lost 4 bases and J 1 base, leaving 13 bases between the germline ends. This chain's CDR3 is CASSPRWGFNYGYTF. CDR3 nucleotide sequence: TGCGCCAGCAGCCCTCGGTGGGGTTTTAACTATGGCTACACCTTC.

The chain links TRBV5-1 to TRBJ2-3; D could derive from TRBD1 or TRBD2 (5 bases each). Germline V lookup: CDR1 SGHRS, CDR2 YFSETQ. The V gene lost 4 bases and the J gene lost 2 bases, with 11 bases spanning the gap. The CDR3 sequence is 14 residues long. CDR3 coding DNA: TGCGCCAGCAGCAGGGACCAAAACACAGATACGCAGTATTTT. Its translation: CASSRDQNTDTQYF.

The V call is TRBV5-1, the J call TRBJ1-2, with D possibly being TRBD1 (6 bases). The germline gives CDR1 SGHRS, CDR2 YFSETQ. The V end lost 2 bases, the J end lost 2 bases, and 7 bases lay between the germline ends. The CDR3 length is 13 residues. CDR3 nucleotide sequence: TGCGCCAGCAGCTTAGGGGGAAACTATGGCTACACCTTC. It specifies CASSLGGNYGYTF.

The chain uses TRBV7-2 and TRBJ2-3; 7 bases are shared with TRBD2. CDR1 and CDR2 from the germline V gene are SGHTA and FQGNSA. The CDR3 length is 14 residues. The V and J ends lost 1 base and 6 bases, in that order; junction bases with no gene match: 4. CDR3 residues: CASSLDAGVDTQYF. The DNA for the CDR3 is TGTGCCAGCAGCTTAGACGCGGGGGTGGATACGCAGTATTTT.

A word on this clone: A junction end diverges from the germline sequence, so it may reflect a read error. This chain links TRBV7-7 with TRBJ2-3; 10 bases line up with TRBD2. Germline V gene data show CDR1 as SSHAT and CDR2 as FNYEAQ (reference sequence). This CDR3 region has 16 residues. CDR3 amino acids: CASSLAPSGGLDTQYF. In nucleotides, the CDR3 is TGTGCTAGCAGCTTAGCCCCTAGCGGGGGACTGGATACGCAGTATTTT.

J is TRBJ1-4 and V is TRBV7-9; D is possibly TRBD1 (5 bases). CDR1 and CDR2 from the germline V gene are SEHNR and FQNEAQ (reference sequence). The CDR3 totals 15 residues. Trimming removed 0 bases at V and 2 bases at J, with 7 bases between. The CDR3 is CASSLAEGTNEKLFF. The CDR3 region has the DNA TGTGCCAGCAGCTTAGCGGAGGGGACTAATGAAAAACTGTTTTTT.

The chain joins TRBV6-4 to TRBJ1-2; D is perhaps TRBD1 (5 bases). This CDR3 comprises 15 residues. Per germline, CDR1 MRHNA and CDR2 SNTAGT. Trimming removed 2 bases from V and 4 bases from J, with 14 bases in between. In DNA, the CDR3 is TGTGCCAGCAGTGACCGGGCAGGGCAGGGCTATGGCTACACCTTC. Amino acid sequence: CASSDRAGQGYGYTF.